Described below is a single T cell receptor beta chain sequence and its context. Trimming cost V 7 bases and J 2 bases, with 15 bases left between them. This CDR3 contains 15 residues. Germline CDR1 reads MNHEY; CDR2 reads SVGAGI. This sample was included in a study of blood T cell repertoires in COVID-19. Study background: The United States, Italy and Spain supplied acute and convalescent COVID-19 samples.

Authors' methods: The assay estimated nucleated cells by amplifying reference gene primers. Only in-frame clones appear in the TCRdb table, and some are missing; sequencing was by immunoSEQ multiplex PCR. That table furnishes V, J and clone size, whereas the DNA furnished D and trimming. This repertoire shows tens of thousands of clones, about 90% found once; its top ten account for 15%. The J gene is TRBJ2-1, the V gene TRBV6-5, with a weak D call TRBD1 (6 bases). Sequenced material: peripheral blood. The receptor's source is a male donor with acute or convalescent COVID-19. The CDR3 loop reads CASNLQGPPYNEQFF. The CDR3 DNA is TGTGCCAGCAACCTACAGGGTCCCCCCTACAATGAGCAGTTCTTC.